One T cell receptor beta chain is described in this entry. This clonotype was found many times. No antigen is known for it. One base away there is no much larger clone; base qualities are not given. The sample is drawn from a study of identical twins (dated by TCRdb to 2015 to 2016). In terms of the full investigation: TCR alpha and beta repertoires from monozygotic twins, unrelated adults of various ages and cord blood were deep-sequenced to test whether fetal clonotypes persist. Replicate twin experiments were performed at different times using different library preparation protocols to rule out contamination. The paper as a whole reports these results and caveats: Compared with coincidental sharing between unrelated individuals, an excess of low generation-probability sequences was observed among out-of-frame TCR alpha sequences shared between twins. Fewer insertions were carried by abundant cord blood beta clonotypes; a weaker similar trend was observed in young adult naive repertoires, while no such trend was observed in memory repertoires. The excess sharing between twins in beta out-of-frame sequences was weaker because fewer shared sequences reduced the signal-to-noise ratio. Out-of-frame TCR alpha sharing in monozygotic twins was systematically underestimated by recombination models, whereas sharing between unrelated individuals was in agreement with the recombination models. Invariant T cells such as MAIT and iNKT could partly confound zero-insertion analyses, although diverse VJ usage argued against such confounding for most clonotypes. Because the same donors could not be followed over many years, conclusions were based on cross-sectional statistical analysis.

The germline V gene provides CDR1 SGHAT and CDR2 FQNNGV. The CDR3 measures 14 amino acids from cysteine to valine. Of all the DNA, just the CDR3 is kept, 42 bases in frame from base 1. V and J are trimmed by 5 bases and 6 bases, and the gene matches miss 7 bases of the junction. Libraries were built with 5' RACE. The data were produced on an Illumina HiSeq 2000. Template switching added a universal primer binding site, and the final cDNA carried a unique molecular identifier that allowed TCR cDNA molecules to be counted accurately. First-strand cDNA for TCR alpha and beta chains was synthesized from specific primers in the conserved constant-segment region. Each cDNA library was double barcoded, with a SMART-Mk sample barcode plus Illumina barcodes, to control for contamination. Two successive PCR steps introduced TruSeq adapter sequences along with Illumina sample barcodes. The Illumina HiSeq platform was used with custom primers to sequence TCR alpha and beta cDNA libraries. The source study handled its data this way. Unique molecular identifiers were extracted from raw reads with MiGEC, and CDR3 positions were determined with MiXCR. For each individual, recombination models were inferred using an EM algorithm with the repgenHMM and IGoR tools. Shared clonotype analysis was performed with the tcR package in R, normalizing sharing by the product of cloneset sizes. Out-of-frame nonproductive sequences were analyzed to study raw recombination free of thymic and clonal selection effects. The public reads were reanalyzed by TCRdb: fastp trimming at Q25, MiXCR alignment, in-frame beta chains only. CDR3 protein duplicates are merged, each entry listing the most common genes and DNA. The V and J calls and clone size are TCRdb's, not the authors'. The sample has about 690,000 distinct CDR3 sequences on record, roughly 6% of them singletons. Jointly, the top ten make up 1.5% to 2% of the sample.

Every donor was a healthy Caucasian. The study also sequenced three unrelated non-twin adults: a male aged 18 to 30, a male aged 50 to 60 and a female aged 50 to 60. Using Miltenyi CD45RO+ enrichment and human naive T-cell isolation kits, memory (CD45RO+) and naive T cells were isolated from PBMC. This receptor was obtained from a man between 18 and 29 years old in good health. Material for sequencing was naive T cells sorted from blood. The sample's cell subset or site label, decoded: cells isolated with a human naive T-cell isolation kit. Here the chain combines TRBV11-2 and TRBJ2-7, with 10 middle bases fitting TRBD1. The CDR3 is CASSLGQGVGEQYV. The DNA reads TGTGCCAGCAGCCTAGGACAGGGGGTTGGCGAGCAGTACGTC.